This T cell receptor (beta chain) was recovered during a study of T cells in Graves' hyperthyroidism and ophthalmopathy (dated by TCRdb to about 2019). General notes on the study: Peripheral blood was collected at initial diagnosis, before any treatment. According to the paper, TCR Vbeta CDR3 sequencing was carried out on 135 peripheral blood samples, which came from 40 to 45 ophthalmopathy, around 74 hyperthyroidism and approximately 17 progressor patients. To identify distinguishing TCR V-J signatures, a discovery cohort of about a hundred patients was used, comprising approximately 40 with Graves' ophthalmopathy and approximately 58 with stable Graves' hyperthyroidism. Prospective prediction of ophthalmopathy was tested in an independent validation cohort consisting of 18 hyperthyroidism patients and 15 to 17 patients who later progressed to ophthalmopathy. The approximately 90 discovery patients were divided at random into training and test sets in a 7:3 ratio. Following sampling, methimazole starting at 30 mg daily was given to hyperthyroidism patients, and high-dose intravenous methylprednisolone was given to ophthalmopathy patients. In more than 5 Graves' hyperthyroidism patients, the study also compared T-cell repertoires from thyroid tissue with T-cell repertoires from blood. What the work shows at the level of the full study, not this receptor alone: A model built on a 13 V-J signature distinguished ophthalmopathy from stable hyperthyroidism, reaching 87.88% sensitivity and approximately 81% specificity in cross-validation and 80%/75% in testing. Sample size was not statistically predetermined, and blinding of investigators to group allocation was not performed. Blood samples also contained most of the expanded thyroid clonotypes (frequency above 0.001), which suggests that blood repertoires may reflect thyroid immune responses. In validation, progression to ophthalmopathy was predicted by the model with 70% to 71% sensitivity and roughly 76% specificity, a median of approximately 6.5 months before onset.

The CDR3 measures 14 amino acids from cysteine to phenylalanine. Only CDR3 DNA remains: 42 bases, in frame from the first base. V loses 8 bases at its end and J loses 6 bases; junction bases beyond the gene matches: 7. Via the germline V gene (reference sequence), CDR1 is WNHNN and CDR2 SYGVQD. Moderately to severely active disease, a Clinical Activity Score of at least 3, a NOSPECS grade of at least 4, and a duration under 3 months were present in ophthalmopathy patients. Patients with uncontrolled infections, other autoimmune diseases, pregnancy or lactation were excluded. Diagnoses relied on clinical symptoms, serum thyroxine and TRAb, thyroid ultrasound and orbital computed tomography. PBMCs were isolated from about 9 ml of fresh peripheral blood by Ficoll-Paque density gradient centrifugation. Trizol reagent was used to extract total RNA, and RNA quality was then checked on an Agilent 2100 Bioanalyzer.

This clonotype was recorded many times. Its target antigen remains unknown. Base qualities were left out, and no much larger clone turns up one base away. The TCR beta CDR3 regions were amplified from the RNA transcripts. For the first round of RT-PCR on the TCR CDR3, the HTBI primer set was used together with the Qiagen OneStep RT-PCR kit. Libraries were constructed in a second round of multiplex PCR, after which size selection and purification were performed. Libraries were sequenced paired-end with 100 bp reads on an Illumina HiSeq2000. In the original analysis: SOAPnuke was used to process the raw data, with reads discarded if the reads contained adapters or uncalled bases, had a mean Phred below 15, or lacked an exact constant-primer or identifier match. COPE v1.2.5 was used to merge high-quality paired reads, and clonotypes were defined as unique nucleotide sequences. MiTCR v1.1 was used to align clonotypes to the IMGT TRBV, TRBD and TRBJ reference segments. The analysis included only V-J combinations with a frequency above 0.0001, which together covered 99% to 99.2% of the repertoires. A TCS score was defined as the ratio of F50 (clonal expansion) to E x V (chaos), with BLOSUM62-based TCRdist applied between CDR3 peptides within each V-J. Welch's t-statistics and random forest reduced 450 to 600 V-J features to about 12, which were used in a naive Bayes classifier (R e1071). TCRdb redid the processing of the public reads, applying fastp at Q25 and MiXCR, and retained in-frame beta chains. Identical CDR3 protein sequences are pooled into one entry, listed with their most common genes and DNA. TCRdb's processing, not the authors', yielded these V and J calls. For this sample the table gives a few hundred thousand distinct CDR3 sequences, of which around 15% were detected only once. The ten largest clones represent 2.5% to 4% of the sample.

The rearrangement joined TRBV10-1 to TRBJ2-1, with TRBD2 identical over 10 junction bases. The sequenced sample was blood. This sequence originates from a woman between 40 and 55 years old with Graves' ophthalmopathy. The CDR3: CASPSGSGGNEQFF. The sequence in DNA is TGCGCCAGCCCTAGCGGGAGTGGGGGCAATGAGCAGTTCTTC.